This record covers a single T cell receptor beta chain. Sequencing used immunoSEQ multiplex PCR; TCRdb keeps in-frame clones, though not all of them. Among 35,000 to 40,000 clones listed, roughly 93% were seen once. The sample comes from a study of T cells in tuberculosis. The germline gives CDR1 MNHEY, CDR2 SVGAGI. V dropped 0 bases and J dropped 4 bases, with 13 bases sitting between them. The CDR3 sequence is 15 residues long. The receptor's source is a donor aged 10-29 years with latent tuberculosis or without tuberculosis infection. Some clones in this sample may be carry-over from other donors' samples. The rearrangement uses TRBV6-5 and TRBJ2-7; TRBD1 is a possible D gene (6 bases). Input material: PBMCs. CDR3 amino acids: CASSYSLQGSYEQYF. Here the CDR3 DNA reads TGTGCCAGCAGTTACTCTCTACAGGGTTCGTACGAGCAGTACTTC.